A single sample gave rise to the 7 T cell receptor beta chains below, sequenced in a study of shared clonotypes between healthy human individuals. Here immunoSEQ multiplex PCR was the method, and the copy in TCRdb shows in-frame clones only, minus some. Altogether 1.6 million or so clones are present, roughly 96% being singletons, with the ten largest covering 1.2%. The sequencing sample was made of naive CD4+ T cells sorted from blood. Subset specified: CD45RA+ positively selected. The source is a man younger than 45 in good health.

The chain couples TRBV7-9 to TRBJ2-2; D gene unclear. V was pared by 2 bases and J by 3 bases, with 7 bases between. The CDR3 is 14 amino acids. The V gene's germline CDR1 is SEHNR and CDR2 FQNEAQ (reference sequence). The DNA for the CDR3 is TGTGCCAGCAGCTTACCAGAATACACCGGGGAGCTGTTTTTT. Its translation is CASSLPEYTGELFF.

The chain employs TRBV6-5 and TRBJ2-7, with 8 bases that match TRBD1. The germline gives CDR1 MNHEY, CDR2 SVGAGI. This CDR3 region has 15 residues. J was trimmed by 6 bases and V by 0 bases; bases with no gene match: 7. This CDR3 is CASSYSTITGGEQYF. The CDR3 coding sequence is TGTGCCAGCAGTTACTCGACTATAACAGGGGGCGAGCAGTACTTC.

V is TRBV13 and J is TRBJ2-1; D might be TRBD2 (5 bases). The CDR3 covers 20 residues. Germline V gene lookup returns CDR1 PRHDT and CDR2 FYEKMQ (reference sequence). V was shortened by 5 bases and J by 0 bases, with 26 bases between the two germline ends. The CDR3 region is CASSLSPLRRRFSSYNEQFF. As DNA, the CDR3 is TGTGCCAGCAGCCTCTCCCCCTTGCGGAGGCGGTTTAGCTCCTACAATGAGCAGTTCTTC.

The V gene is TRBV19, the J gene TRBJ2-7, with 8 bases fitting TRBD2. The CDR3 has 13 amino acids. Germline CDR1 and CDR2: LNHDA and SQIVND (reference sequence). Trimming cost V 10 bases and J 5 bases; bases outside gene matches: 10. CDR3 sequence reads: CATKAGVLHEQYF. The CDR3 DNA follows: TGTGCCACCAAAGCGGGAGTCCTCCACGAGCAGTACTTC.

J is TRBJ1-2 and V is TRBV6-1; 8 nucleotides align to TRBD1. CDR1 and CDR2 (germline): MNHNS, SASEGT. This CDR3 contains 15 residues. Trimming at V came to 1 base and at J to 6 bases, leaving 7 bases not matched to a gene. The CDR3 protein is CASSEGTGRADGYTF. DNA of the CDR3: TGTGCCAGCAGTGAAGGGACAGGGAGGGCCGATGGCTACACCTTC.

This rearrangement joins TRBV19 to TRBJ2-5; D could derive from TRBD1 or TRBD2 (5 bases each). Trimming stripped 2 bases from V and 5 bases from J, with 12 bases between. The CDR3 totals 14 residues. Germline V gene data show CDR1 as LNHDA and CDR2 as SQIVND (reference sequence). DNA for the CDR3: TGTGCCAGTAGTATACTGGGGCGCGGGGAGACCCAGTACTTC. Translated: CASSILGRGETQYF.

The chain employs TRBV5-4 and TRBJ1-2; D is ambiguous. The CDR3 contains 13 residues. Germline V lookup: CDR1 SGHNT, CDR2 YYREEE (reference sequence). The V gene lost 5 bases and the J gene lost 2 bases, with 10 bases spanning the gap. CDR3 in DNA: TGTGCCAGCAGTGATGGCGGGAACTATGGCTACACCTTC. Translated: CASSDGGNYGYTF. The whole variable domain, remainder taken from reference TRBV5-4 and TRBJ1-2, is ETGVTQSPTHLIKTRGQQVTLRCSSQSGHNTVSWYQQALGQGPQFIFQYYREEENGRGNFPPRFSGLQFPNYSSELNVNALELDDSALYLCASSDGGNYGYTFGSGTRLTVV.